This record covers a single T cell receptor (beta chain). The antigen it recognizes is unknown. No base qualities exist here, and no much larger clone lies one base off it. V is cut back by 6 bases and J by 4 bases, with 5 bases in the junction unmatched. CDR1 and CDR2, per the germline V gene, are SGHTA and FQGNSA. The CDR3 runs 14 amino acids, cysteine and phenylalanine included. The entry retains the CDR3 DNA only, 42 bases that are in frame from base 1. Receptors were amplified or captured by the immunoSEQ multiplex PCR assay. TCR beta CDR3 sequencing was performed on DNA from the cultured, isolated CD4+ T cells. Processing in the source paper ran as follows. Non-productive TCR sequences were removed, reads were trimmed to the CDR3 region, and CDR3s of at least 7 amino acids were retained. The MANAFEST web app was used to pick out antigen-specific clonotypes by comparing their expansion in peptide wells with that in reference cultures. For clones to be considered positive, expansion at FDR<0.05 versus reference and all other wells, an odds ratio above 5, and a frequency above 0.1% in two replicate wells were required. A clonotype was defined as cross-reactive if the clonotype was significantly expanded both in SARS-CoV-2 spike wells and in at least one common cold coronavirus spike condition. Using the stringdist R package, CDR3 similarity was measured by Levenshtein distance, and unrooted trees were constructed with ape in R 3.6.1. What TCRdb holds here is the immuneACCESS table cut down to in-frame rearrangements. Part of the clones is not present; checked against another copy, under half of the missing clones reflect an unresolved V gene, and the others are unexplained. The V and J calls and clone size are taken from that table; D and trimming were inferred from the DNA. The sample table lists around 65,000 clones, roughly 73% of them with a count of one. The ten largest clonotypes hold around 1.2% of the sample.

In the ViraFEST assay, PBMC were stimulated with viral peptide pools, and antigen-specific CD4+ T cell clonotypes were then identified by expansion using TCR sequencing. After about 9 days of culture, CD4+ T cells were isolated with the EasySep CD4+ T cell isolation kit. Each participant received two doses of an mRNA SARS-CoV-2 vaccine, either BNT162b2 or mRNA-1273. Healthy vaccine recipients had no prior SARS-CoV-2 infection, confirmed by negative nucleocapsid antibodies before and after vaccination. Each well held around 2 million PBMC cultured in IMDM containing approximately 5% human AB serum, about 10 IU/ml IL-2 and gentamicin, along with about 10 ug/ml peptides. On days 3 and 7, half of the culture medium was replaced with fresh IL-2-containing medium. Unless otherwise noted, each peptide stimulation condition was cultured in triplicate wells. PBMC were separated from whole blood using Ficoll-Paque Plus gradient centrifugation and were then either cryopreserved at -140C or used fresh. Overlapping peptide pools spanned the spike proteins of SARS-CoV-2 and the common cold coronaviruses HCoV-NL63, HCoV-OC43 and HCoV-229E. Genomic DNA was extracted from cultured CD4+ T cells with the QIAamp micro DNA kit.

This sample was included in a study of vaccination effects on CD4 cells after COVID-19 (dated by TCRdb to between 2021 and 2024). With regard to the full study: Post-vaccine samples across the study were collected a median of 72 days after the second dose, with a range of 14 to 241. A total of 10 COVID-19 convalescent patients and a few SARS-CoV-2-naive healthy vaccine recipients were included in the full study. Cultures from other donors in the study were sequenced using the Oncomine TCR Beta short-read assay on an Illumina iSeq 100. In both COVID-19 convalescent patients and infection-naive vaccine recipients, the study compared SARS-CoV-2 spike-specific CD4+ TCR repertoires from before mRNA vaccination with those from after it.

What the study reported, not specific to this receptor: The study was limited by a small number of convalescent patients, and early post-infection timepoints were lacking. Clones induced by infection and clones induced by vaccination both contracted markedly at late timepoints after vaccination, which fits with T cell responses waning over time. In healthy vaccine recipients, vaccine-induced clones were almost all SARS-CoV-2 mono-reactive, with only 1 of 255 cross-reactive with common cold coronaviruses.

This TCR was recovered from a human donor who received a COVID-19 vaccine. The sequencing used CD4+ T cells from PBMCs cultured with HCoV-229E spike peptides, collected after COVID-19 vaccination. The cell subset or site label here, explained by the study, means: HCoV-229E spike overlapping peptide pool stimulation. Recombination connected TRBV7-2 to TRBJ2-3, and TRBD1 matches 9 of the central bases. The sequenced DNA is TGTGCCAGCAGGCGGGACAGGGACGCAGATACGCAGTATTTT. This is translated as CASRRDRDADTQYF.